This TCR beta chain was sequenced for a study of glioma-infiltrating T cells. Study background: Glioblastomas were WHO grade IV, sampled at first diagnosis; low-grade were grade II. Glioma patients had dexamethasone for six or fewer days before surgery.

Germline values: CDR1 MGHRA, CDR2 YSYEKL. V dropped 1 base and J dropped 3 bases, with 9 bases sitting between them. The CDR3 loop spans 14 amino acids. Amplification of TCR alpha and beta CDR3 regions from RNA used iRepertoire nested multiplex PCR. Tissue mRNA or PBMC total RNA, 100-400 ng, went into one-step reverse transcription and amplification. TCRdb called the multiplex PCR reads again in MiXCR, with one record for every CDR3 protein. This table has about 380,000 distinct CDR3 sequences, about two fifths appearing once. Sequencing used glioma tissue, nonneoplastic brain tissue, or PBMCs (not recorded which). The origin of this receptor is a human donor with low-grade glioma or glioblastoma, undergoing nonglioma brain surgery, or in good health (not recorded which). The V gene is TRBV4-1, the J gene TRBJ2-5, with a weak D call TRBD2 (6 bases). The CDR3 DNA sequence: TGCGCCAGCAGCCAAGGTGGGGAGGAAGAGACCCAGTACTTC. Residues: CASSQGGEEETQYF.